The clone carrying this TCR beta chain appeared many times. Read coverage stops 3 residues before the CDR3 terminus; the germline J gene supplies the remainder. This sample is drawn from a study of T cell clonality in common variable immunodeficiency. CDR1 is LNHDA and CDR2 is SQIVND in the germline V gene (reference sequence). The CDR3 extends over 16 amino acids. The V end was cut by 7 bases, the J end by 7 bases, with 25 bases between. Produced via immunoSEQ multiplex PCR; TCRdb's table is partial and in-frame only. The sample yields some 50,000 clones, without any singletons. This receptor was taken from a person aged 18 to 75 in good health. The chain couples TRBV19 to TRBJ1-2, with D perhaps TRBD1 (6 bases). Sequencing input: peripheral blood mononuclear cells. The CDR3 loop is CASTRTIQGGAVGYTF. Incomplete CDR3 DNA: TGTGCCAGTACGAGGACAATACAGGGTGGGGCGGTTGGC.